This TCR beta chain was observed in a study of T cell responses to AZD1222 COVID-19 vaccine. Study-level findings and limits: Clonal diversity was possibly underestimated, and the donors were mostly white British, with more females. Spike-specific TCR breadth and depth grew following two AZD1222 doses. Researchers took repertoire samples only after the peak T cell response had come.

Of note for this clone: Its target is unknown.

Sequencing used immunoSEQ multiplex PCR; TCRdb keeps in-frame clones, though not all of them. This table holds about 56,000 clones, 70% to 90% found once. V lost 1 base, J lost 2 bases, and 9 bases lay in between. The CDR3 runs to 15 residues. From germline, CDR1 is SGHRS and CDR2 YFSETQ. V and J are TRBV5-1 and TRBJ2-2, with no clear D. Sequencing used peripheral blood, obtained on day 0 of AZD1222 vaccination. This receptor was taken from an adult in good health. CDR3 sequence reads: CASSLRSVNTGELFF. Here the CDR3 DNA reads TGCGCCAGCAGCTTGAGGAGTGTAAACACCGGGGAGCTGTTTTTT.